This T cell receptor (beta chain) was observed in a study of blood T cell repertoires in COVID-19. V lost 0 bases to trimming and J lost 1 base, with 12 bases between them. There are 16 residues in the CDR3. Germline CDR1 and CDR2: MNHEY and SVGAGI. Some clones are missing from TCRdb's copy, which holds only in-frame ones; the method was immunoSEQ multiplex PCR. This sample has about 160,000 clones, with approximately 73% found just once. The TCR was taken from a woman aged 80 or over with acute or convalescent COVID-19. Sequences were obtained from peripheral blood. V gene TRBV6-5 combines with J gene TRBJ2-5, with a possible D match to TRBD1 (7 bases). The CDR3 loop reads CASSYSEQGGQETQYF. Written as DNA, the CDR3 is TGTGCCAGCAGTTACTCTGAGCAGGGGGGCCAAGAGACCCAGTACTTC.